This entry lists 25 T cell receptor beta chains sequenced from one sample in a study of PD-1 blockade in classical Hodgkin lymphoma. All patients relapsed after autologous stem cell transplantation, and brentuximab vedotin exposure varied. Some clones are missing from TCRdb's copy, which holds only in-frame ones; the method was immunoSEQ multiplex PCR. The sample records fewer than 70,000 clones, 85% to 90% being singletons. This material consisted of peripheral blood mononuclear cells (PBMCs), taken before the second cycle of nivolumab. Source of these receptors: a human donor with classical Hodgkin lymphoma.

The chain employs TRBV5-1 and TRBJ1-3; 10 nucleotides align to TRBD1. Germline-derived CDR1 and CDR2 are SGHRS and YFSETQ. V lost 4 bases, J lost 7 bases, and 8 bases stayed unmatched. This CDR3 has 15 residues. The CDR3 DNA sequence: TGCGCCAGCAGCGGAAACCCGGGACAGGGGAACACCATATATTTT. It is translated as CASSGNPGQGNTIYF.

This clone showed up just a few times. The CDR3: CASSPGGTPGFSPLHF. The CDR3 DNA is TGTGCCAGCAGCCCGGGAGGGACGCCTGGGTTCTCACCCCTCCACTTT. The genes are TRBV7-9 and TRBJ1-6, with a tentative D call TRBD1 (5 bases). The germline V gene has CDR1 SEHNR and CDR2 FQNEAQ (reference sequence). The V end lost 5 bases, the J end lost 10 bases, and 21 bases lay between the germline ends. This CDR3 is built from 16 residues.

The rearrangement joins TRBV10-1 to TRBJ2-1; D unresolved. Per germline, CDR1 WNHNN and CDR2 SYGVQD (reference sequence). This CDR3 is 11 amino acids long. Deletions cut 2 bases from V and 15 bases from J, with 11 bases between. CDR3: CASSEAADGFF. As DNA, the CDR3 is TGCGCCAGCAGTGAGGCCGCCGACGGGTTCTTC.

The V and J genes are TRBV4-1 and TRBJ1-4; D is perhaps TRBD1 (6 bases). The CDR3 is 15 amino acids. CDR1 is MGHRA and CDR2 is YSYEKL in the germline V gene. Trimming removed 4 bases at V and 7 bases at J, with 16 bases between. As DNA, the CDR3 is TGCGCCAGCAGCCGCTCGCAGGGGCTGGGTGAAAAACTGTTTTTT. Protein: CASSRSQGLGEKLFF.

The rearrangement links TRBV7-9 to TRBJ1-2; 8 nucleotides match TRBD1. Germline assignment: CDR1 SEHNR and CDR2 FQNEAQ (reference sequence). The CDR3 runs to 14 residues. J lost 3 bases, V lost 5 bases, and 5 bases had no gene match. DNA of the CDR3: TGTGCCAGCAGCCTCGGACAGGGCGACTATGGCTACACCTTC. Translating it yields CASSLGQGDYGYTF.

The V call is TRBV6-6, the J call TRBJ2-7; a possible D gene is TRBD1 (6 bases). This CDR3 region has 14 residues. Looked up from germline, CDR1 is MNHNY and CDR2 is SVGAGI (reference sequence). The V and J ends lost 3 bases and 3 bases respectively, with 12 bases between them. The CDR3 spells CASSYTGLDYEQYF. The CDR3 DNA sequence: TGTGCCAGCAGTTATACAGGGTTGGACTACGAGCAGTACTTC.

Here the CDR3 reads CAWSVAYGYTF. Here the CDR3 DNA reads TGTGCCTGGAGTGTGGCATATGGCTACACCTTC. The rearrangement joins TRBV30 to TRBJ1-2; D ambiguous. The V end lost 0 bases, the J end lost 5 bases, and 4 bases lay between the germline ends. The germline V gene has CDR1 GTSNPN and CDR2 SVGIG (reference sequence). The CDR3 sequence is 11 residues long. Based on the CDR3 plus reference TRBV30 and TRBJ1-2, the full variable domain is SQTIHQWPATLVQPVGSPLSLECTVEGTSNPNLYWYRQAAGRGLQLLFYSVGIGQISSEVPQNLSASRPQDRQFILSSKKLLLSDSGFYLCAWSVAYGYTFGSGTRLTVV.

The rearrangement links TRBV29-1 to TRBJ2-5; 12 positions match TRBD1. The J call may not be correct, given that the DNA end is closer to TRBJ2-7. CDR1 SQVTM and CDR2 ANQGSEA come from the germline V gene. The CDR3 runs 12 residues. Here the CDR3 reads CSAGQGAGEQYF. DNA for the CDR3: TGCAGCGCGGGACAGGGGGCCGGCGAGCAGTACTTC.

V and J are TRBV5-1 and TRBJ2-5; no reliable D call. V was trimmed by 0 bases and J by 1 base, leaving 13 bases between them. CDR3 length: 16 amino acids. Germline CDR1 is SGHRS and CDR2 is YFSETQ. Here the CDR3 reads CASSLVGAATQETQYF. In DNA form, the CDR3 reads TGCGCCAGCAGCTTGGTTGGTGCGGCGACCCAAGAGACCCAGTACTTC.

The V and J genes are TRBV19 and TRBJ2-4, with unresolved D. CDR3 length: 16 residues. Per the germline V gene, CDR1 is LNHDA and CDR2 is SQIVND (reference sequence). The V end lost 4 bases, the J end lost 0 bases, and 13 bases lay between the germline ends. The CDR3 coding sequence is TGTGCCAGTAGTAGGTACCCGTCCGGAGCCAAAAACATTCAGTACTTC. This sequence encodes CASSRYPSGAKNIQYF.

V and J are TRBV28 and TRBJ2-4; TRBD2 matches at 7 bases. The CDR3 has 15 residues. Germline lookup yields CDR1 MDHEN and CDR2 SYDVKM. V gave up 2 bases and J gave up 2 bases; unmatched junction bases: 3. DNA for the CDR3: TGTGCCAGCAGTTTAGGGAGGGGAACCAAAAACATTCAGTACTTC. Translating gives CASSLGRGTKNIQYF. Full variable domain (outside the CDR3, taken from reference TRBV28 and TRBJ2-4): DVKVTQSSRYLVKRTGEKVFLECVQDMDHENMFWYRQDPGLGLRLIYFSYDVKMKEKGDIPEGYSVSREKKERFSLILESASTNQTSMYLCASSLGRGTKNIQYFGAGTRLSVL.

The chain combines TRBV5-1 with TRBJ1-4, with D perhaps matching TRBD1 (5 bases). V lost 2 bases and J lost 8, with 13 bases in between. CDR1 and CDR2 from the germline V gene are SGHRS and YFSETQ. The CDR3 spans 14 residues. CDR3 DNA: TGCGCCAGCAGCTTTTATGGACAAACGGAAAAACTGTTTTTT. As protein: CASSFYGQTEKLFF.

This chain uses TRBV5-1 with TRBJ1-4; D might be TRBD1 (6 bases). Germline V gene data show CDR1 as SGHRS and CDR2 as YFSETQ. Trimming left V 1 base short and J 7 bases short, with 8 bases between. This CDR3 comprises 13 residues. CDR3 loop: CASSLTGIEKLFF. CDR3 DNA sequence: TGCGCCAGCAGCTTGACAGGGATTGAAAAACTGTTTTTT. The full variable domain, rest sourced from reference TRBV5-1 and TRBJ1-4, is KAGVTQTPRYLIKTRGQQVTLSCSPISGHRSVSWYQQTPGQGLQFLFEYFSETQRNKGNFPGRFSGRQFSNSRSEMNVSTLELGDSALYLCASSLTGIEKLFFGSGTQLSVL.

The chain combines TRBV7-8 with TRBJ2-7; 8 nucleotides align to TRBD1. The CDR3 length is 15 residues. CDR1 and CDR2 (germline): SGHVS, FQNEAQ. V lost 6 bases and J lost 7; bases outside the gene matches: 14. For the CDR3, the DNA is TGTGCCAGCAGTCTTCCAGGGGGCTCTTTCTCGGAGCAGTACTTC. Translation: CASSLPGGSFSEQYF.

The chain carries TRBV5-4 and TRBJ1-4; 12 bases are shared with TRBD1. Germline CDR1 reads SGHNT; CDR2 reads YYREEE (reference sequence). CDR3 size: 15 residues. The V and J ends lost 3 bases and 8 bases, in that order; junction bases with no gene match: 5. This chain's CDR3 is CASSSAGTGGEKLFF. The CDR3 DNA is TGTGCCAGCAGCTCTGCCGGGACAGGGGGCGAAAAACTGTTTTTT.

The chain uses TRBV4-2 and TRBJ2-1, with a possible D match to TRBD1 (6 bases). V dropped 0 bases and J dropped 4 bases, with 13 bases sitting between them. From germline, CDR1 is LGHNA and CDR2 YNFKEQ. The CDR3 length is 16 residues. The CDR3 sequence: CASSQEWYGQYNEQFF. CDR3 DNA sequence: TGTGCCAGCAGCCAAGAATGGTATGGACAGTACAATGAGCAGTTCTTC.

In DNA form, the CDR3 reads TGTGCCAGCAGCGTAGGACAGGTGATTGAAAAACTGTTTTTT. Residues: CASSVGQVIEKLFF. The V gene is TRBV7-9, the J gene TRBJ1-4, with 7 bases identical to TRBD1. Germline CDR1 is SEHNR and CDR2 is FQNEAQ (reference sequence). The CDR3 sequence is 14 residues long. V lost 5 bases to trimming and J lost 7 bases; unmatched junction nucleotides: 7.

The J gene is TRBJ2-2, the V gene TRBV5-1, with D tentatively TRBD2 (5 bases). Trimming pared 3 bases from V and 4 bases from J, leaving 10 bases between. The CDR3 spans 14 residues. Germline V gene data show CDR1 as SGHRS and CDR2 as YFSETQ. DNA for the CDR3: TGCGCCAGCAGCTCGGGAATACCCACCGGGGAGCTGTTTTTT. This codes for CASSSGIPTGELFF.

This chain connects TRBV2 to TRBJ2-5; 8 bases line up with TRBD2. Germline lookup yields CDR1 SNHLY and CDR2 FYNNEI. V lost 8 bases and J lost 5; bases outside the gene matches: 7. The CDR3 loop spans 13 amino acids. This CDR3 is CASETTGGETQYF. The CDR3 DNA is TGTGCCAGCGAGACAACGGGAGGGGAGACCCAGTACTTC.

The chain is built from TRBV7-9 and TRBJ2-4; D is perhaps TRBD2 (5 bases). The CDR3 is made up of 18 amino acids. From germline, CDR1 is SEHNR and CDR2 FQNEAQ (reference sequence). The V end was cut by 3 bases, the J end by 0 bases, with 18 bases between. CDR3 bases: TGTGCCAGCAGCTTCCGGGAAAGCGCGGTGTTAGCCAAAAACATTCAGTACTTC. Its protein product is CASSFRESAVLAKNIQYF.

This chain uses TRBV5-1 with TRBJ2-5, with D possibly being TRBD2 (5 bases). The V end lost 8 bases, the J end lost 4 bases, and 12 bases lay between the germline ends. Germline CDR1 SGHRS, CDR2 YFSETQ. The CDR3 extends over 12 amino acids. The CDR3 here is CASTGERETQYF. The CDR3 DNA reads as TGCGCCAGTACTGGGGAGCGAGAGACCCAGTACTTC.

CDR3 in DNA: TGTGCCAGTATCCCTGGGTCGTTGTATGGAGATACGCAGTATTTT. Amino acids: CASIPGSLYGDTQYF. J is TRBJ2-3 and V is TRBV6-1; D ambiguous. The CDR3 is 15 amino acids. Germline CDR1 MNHNS, CDR2 SASEGT. The germline V and J ends were trimmed by 9 bases and 5 bases, with 21 bases remaining between them.

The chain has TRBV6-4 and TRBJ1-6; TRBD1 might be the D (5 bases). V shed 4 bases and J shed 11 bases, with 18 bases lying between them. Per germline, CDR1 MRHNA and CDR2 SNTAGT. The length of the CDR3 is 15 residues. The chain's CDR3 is CASSATQGLRAPLHF. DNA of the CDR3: TGTGCCAGCAGTGCCACCCAGGGACTGAGGGCACCCCTCCACTTT.

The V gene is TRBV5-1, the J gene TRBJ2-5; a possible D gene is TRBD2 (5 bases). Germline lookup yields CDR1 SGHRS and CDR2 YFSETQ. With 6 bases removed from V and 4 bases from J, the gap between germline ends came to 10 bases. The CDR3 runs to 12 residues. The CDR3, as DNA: TGCGCCAGCAACGATCTAGCAGAGACCCAGTACTTC. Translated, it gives CASNDLAETQYF.

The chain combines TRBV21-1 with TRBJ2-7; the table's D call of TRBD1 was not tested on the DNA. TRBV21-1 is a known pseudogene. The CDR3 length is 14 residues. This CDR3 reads CASSRAGGPYEQYF. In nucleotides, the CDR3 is TGTGCCAGCAGCCGGGCAGGGGGCCCCTACGAGCAGTACTTC.